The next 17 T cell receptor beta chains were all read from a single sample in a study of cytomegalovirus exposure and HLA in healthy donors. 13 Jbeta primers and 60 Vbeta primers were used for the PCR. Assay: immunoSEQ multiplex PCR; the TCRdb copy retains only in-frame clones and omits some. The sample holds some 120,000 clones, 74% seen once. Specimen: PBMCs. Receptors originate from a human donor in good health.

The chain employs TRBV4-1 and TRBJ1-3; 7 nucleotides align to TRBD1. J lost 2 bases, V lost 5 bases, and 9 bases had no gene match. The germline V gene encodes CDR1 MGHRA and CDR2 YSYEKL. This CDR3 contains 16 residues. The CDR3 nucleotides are TGCGCCAGCAGCGACCAGACAGGGATCCCTGGAAACACCATATATTTT. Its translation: CASSDQTGIPGNTIYF.

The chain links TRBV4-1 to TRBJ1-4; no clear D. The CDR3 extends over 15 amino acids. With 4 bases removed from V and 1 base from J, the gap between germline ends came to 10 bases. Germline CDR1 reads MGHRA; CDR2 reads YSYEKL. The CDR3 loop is CASSPRAITNEKLFF. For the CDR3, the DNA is TGCGCCAGCAGCCCGAGGGCCATAACTAATGAAAAACTGTTTTTT.

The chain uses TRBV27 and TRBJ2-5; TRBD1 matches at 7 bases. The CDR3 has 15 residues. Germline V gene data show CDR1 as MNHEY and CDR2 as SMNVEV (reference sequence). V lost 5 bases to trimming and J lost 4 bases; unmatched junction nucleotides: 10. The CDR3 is CASSTLTGSGETQYF. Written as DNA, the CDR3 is TGTGCCAGCAGTACCTTGACAGGGTCGGGAGAGACCCAGTACTTC.

CDR3 nucleotides: TGTGCCAGCAACGGACAGGCCTATGGCTACACCTTC. Its protein is CASNGQAYGYTF. The gene calls are TRBV28 and TRBJ1-2, with 7 bases matching TRBD1. The J segment lost 4 bases and the V segment lost 7 bases, leaving 3 bases of the junction unmatched. The CDR3 is 12 residues long. The germline gives CDR1 MDHEN, CDR2 SYDVKM.

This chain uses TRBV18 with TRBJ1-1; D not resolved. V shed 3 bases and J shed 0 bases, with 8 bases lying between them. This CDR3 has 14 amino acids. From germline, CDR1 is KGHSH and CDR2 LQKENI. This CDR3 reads CASSPSTLNTEAFF. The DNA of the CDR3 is TGTGCCAGCTCACCGTCCACTCTGAACACTGAAGCTTTCTTT. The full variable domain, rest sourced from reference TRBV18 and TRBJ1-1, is NAGVMQNPRHLVRRRGQEARLRCSPMKGHSHVYWYRQLPEEGLKFMVYLQKENIIDESGMPKERFSAEFPKEGPSILRIQQVVRGDSAAYFCASSPSTLNTEAFFGQGTRLTVV.

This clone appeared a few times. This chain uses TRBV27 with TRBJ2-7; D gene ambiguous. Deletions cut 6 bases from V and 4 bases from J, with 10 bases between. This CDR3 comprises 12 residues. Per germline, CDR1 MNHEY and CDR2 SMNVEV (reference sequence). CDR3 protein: CASRAVEYEQYF. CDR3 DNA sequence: TGTGCCAGCAGGGCGGTGGAGTACGAGCAGTACTTC.

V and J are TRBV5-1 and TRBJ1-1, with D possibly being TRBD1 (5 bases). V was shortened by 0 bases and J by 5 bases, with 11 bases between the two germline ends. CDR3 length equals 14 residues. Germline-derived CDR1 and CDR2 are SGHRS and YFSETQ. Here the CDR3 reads CASSLEPGKTEAFF. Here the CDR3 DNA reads TGCGCCAGCAGCTTGGAGCCAGGGAAGACTGAAGCTTTCTTT.

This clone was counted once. This chain's CDR3 is CASSLPGEENEKLFF. The CDR3 DNA follows: TGTGCCAGCAGCTTGCCCGGGGAGGAGAATGAAAAACTGTTTTTT. The chain links TRBV5-6 to TRBJ1-4; D remains unclear. The CDR3 sequence is 15 residues long. Per germline, CDR1 SGHDT and CDR2 YYEEEE. The ends were cut back, 1 base at V and 5 bases at J, with 12 bases in the middle. Drawing the rest from reference TRBV5-6 and TRBJ1-4, the complete variable domain is DAGVTQSPTHLIKTRGQQVTLRCSPKSGHDTVSWYQQALGQGPQFIFQYYEEEERQRGNFPDRFSGHQFPNYSSELNVNALLLGDSALYLCASSLPGEENEKLFFGSGTQLSVL.

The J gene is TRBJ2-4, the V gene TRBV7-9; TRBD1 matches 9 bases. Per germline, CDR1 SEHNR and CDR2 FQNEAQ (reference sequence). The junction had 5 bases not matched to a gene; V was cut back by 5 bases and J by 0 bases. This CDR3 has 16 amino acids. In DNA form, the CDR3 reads TGTGCCAGCAGCCCACAGGGGGCCTTAGCCAAAAACATTCAGTACTTC. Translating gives CASSPQGALAKNIQYF.

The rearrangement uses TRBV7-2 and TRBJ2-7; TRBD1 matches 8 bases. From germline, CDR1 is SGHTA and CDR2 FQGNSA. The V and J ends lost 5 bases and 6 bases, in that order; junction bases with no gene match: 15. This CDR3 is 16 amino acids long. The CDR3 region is CASSPHPGQGFSEQYF. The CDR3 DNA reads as TGTGCCAGCAGCCCCCATCCAGGACAGGGATTCTCCGAGCAGTACTTC.

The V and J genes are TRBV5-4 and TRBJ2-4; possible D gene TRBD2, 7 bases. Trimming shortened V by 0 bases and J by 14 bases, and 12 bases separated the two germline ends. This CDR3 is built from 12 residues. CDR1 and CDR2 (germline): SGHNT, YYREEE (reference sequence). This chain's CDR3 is CASSLDGEGEYF. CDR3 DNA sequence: TGTGCCAGCAGCTTGGACGGGGAGGGGGAGTACTTC. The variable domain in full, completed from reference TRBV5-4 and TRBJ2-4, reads ETGVTQSPTHLIKTRGQQVTLRCSSQSGHNTVSWYQQALGQGPQFIFQYYREEENGRGNFPPRFSGLQFPNYSSELNVNALELDDSALYLCASSLDGEGEYFGAGTRLSVL.

The CDR3 is CSAISTGFQETQYF. As DNA, the CDR3 is TGCAGCGCCATAAGCACAGGGTTTCAAGAGACCCAGTACTTC. This chain connects TRBV29-1 to TRBJ2-5; a possible D gene is TRBD1 (6 bases). The V end was cut by 7 bases, the J end by 2 bases, with 17 bases between. This CDR3 contains 14 residues. Germline V gene lookup returns CDR1 SQVTM and CDR2 ANQGSEA.

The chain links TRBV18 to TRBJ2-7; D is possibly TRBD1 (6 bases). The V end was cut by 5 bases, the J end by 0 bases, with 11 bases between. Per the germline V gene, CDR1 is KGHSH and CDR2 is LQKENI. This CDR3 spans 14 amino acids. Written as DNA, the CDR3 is TGTGCCAGCTCAAAAGGACAGAACTCCTACGAGCAGTACTTC. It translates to CASSKGQNSYEQYF.

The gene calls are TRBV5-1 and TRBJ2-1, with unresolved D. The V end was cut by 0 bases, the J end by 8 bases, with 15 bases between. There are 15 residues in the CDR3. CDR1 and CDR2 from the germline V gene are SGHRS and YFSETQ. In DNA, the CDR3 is TGCGCCAGCAGCTTGGCGTTAGCCCCCAATGATGAGCAGTTCTTC. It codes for CASSLALAPNDEQFF.

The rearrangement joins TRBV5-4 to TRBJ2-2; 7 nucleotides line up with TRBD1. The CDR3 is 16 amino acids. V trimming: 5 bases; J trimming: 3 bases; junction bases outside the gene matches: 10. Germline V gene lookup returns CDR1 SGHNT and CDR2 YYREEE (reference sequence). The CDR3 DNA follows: TGTGCCAGCAGAACTGCTACAGGGGCCCACACCGGGGAGCTGTTTTTT. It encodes CASRTATGAHTGELFF.

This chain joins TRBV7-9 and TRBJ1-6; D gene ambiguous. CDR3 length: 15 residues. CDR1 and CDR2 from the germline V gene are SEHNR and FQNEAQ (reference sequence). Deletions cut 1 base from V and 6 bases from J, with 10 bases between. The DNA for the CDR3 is TGTGCCAGCAGCTTAGGAGGGCGCGGTAATTCACCCCTCCACTTT. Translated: CASSLGGRGNSPLHF.

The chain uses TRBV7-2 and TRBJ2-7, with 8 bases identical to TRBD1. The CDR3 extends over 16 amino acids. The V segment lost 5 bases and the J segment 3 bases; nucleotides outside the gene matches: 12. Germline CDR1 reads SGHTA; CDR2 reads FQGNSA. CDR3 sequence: CASSPLGGTGYYEQYF. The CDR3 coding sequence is TGTGCCAGCAGCCCCCTCGGTGGGACAGGCTACTACGAGCAGTACTTC. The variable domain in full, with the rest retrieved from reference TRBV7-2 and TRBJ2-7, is GAGVSQSPSNKVTEKGKDVELRCDPISGHTALYWYRQSLGQGLEFLIYFQGNSAPDKSGLPSDRFSAERTGGSVSTLTIQRTQQEDSAVYLCASSPLGGTGYYEQYFGPGTRLTVT.